This T cell receptor (beta chain) was retrieved from a study of blood T cells in healthy people across ages. Study-wide findings and caveats: Greater diversity and more naive CD4+ cells were seen in long-lived donors than in aged donors. Per-million-T-cell TCR beta diversity fell roughly linearly with age.

At least 5 micrograms of total RNA were extracted per sample. For the second PCR, which ran for about 7 to 11 cycles, a sample-barcoded 5' primer and a J-beta primer mix were used. TCRdb processed the 5' RACE reads anew with MiXCR; each CDR3 protein has one entry. This sample carries some 920,000 distinct CDR3 sequences, roughly 51% of them seen once, and the ten largest clones take over 20%. Ten or more counts support this clonotype. What it recognizes is unknown. The specimen was blood. The receptor's source is a woman aged 55-69 years in good health.

Here the CDR3 DNA reads TGTGCCAGCAGTTCCGGGGTACCCTACGAGCAGTACTTC. The encoded protein is CASSSGVPYEQYF. V usage is TRBV6-6 and J usage is TRBJ2-7; tentative D call: TRBD2 (5 bases). There are 13 residues in the CDR3. CDR1 is MNHNY, CDR2 SVGAGI, per germline (reference sequence). V shed 4 bases and J shed 2 bases, with 9 bases lying between them.